This T cell receptor (beta chain) was recovered during a study of T-cell memory formation after mild COVID-19. 5'RACE, which relied on constant-segment primers, yielded TCR alpha and TCR beta cDNA libraries carrying sample barcodes and UMIs. Each CDR3 protein gets one entry after TCRdb re-called the 5' RACE reads with MiXCR. Here the sample spans about 400,000 distinct CDR3 sequences, 20% to 25% being singletons. The table lists this clonotype with a few counts. CDR1 is MGHRA, CDR2 YSYEKL, per germline. The CDR3 is 16 residues long. V lost 3 bases, J lost 0 bases, and 13 bases lay in between. The rearrangement joins TRBV4-1 to TRBJ2-3; D may be TRBD2 (6 bases). The TCR was taken from an adult woman who had mild COVID-19 (a few samples of this study predate the infection). Cell type and time point are not known. Sequencing was done on a sample of PBMCs or a T cell subset sorted from them (not recorded which). Here the CDR3 reads CASSHPRGTSTDTQYF. The CDR3 coding sequence is TGCGCCAGCAGCCATCCACGCGGGACTAGCACAGATACGCAGTATTTT.